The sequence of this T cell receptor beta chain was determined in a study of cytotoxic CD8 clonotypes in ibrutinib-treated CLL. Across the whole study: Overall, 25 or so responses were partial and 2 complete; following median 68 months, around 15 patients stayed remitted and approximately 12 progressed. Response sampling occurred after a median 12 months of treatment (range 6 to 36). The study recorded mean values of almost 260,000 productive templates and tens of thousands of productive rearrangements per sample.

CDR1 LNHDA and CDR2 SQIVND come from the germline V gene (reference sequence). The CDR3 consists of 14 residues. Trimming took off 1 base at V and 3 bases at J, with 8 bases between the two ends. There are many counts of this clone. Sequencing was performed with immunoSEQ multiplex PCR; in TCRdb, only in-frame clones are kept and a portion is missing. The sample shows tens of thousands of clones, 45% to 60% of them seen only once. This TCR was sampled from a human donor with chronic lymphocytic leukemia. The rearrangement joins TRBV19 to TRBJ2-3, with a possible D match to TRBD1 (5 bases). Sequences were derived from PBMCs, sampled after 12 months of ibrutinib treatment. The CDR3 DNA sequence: TGTGCCAGTAGTATAGGGGGCGTAACAGATACGCAGTATTTT. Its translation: CASSIGGVTDTQYF.